The 15 T cell receptor beta chains presented below share a single source sample, sequenced in a study of cytomegalovirus exposure and HLA in healthy donors. In the PCR, 60 Vbeta and 13 Jbeta primers were used. The assay was immunoSEQ multiplex PCR, and TCRdb's table has in-frame clones only and misses some. The sample lists roughly 190,000 clones, over 60% occurring once. The sequencing input was PBMCs. The receptors derive from a woman in her 40s in good health and CMV-seronegative.

The chain uses TRBV27 and TRBJ1-5, with TRBD1 matching 10 bases. From germline, CDR1 is MNHEY and CDR2 SMNVEV (reference sequence). Trimming took 8 bases from V and 1 from J; bases not matched to a gene: 2. This CDR3 has 14 amino acids. CDR3 nucleotide sequence: TGTGCCAGCGGGGACAGGGGAAGCAATCAGCCCCAGCATTTT. Protein: CASGDRGSNQPQHF.

The chain has TRBV9 and TRBJ2-3; 10 bases line up with TRBD2. In germline, CDR1 is SGDLS, CDR2 YYNGEE. Trimming took 0 bases from V and 7 from J; bases not matched to a gene: 11. This CDR3 is 17 amino acids long. In DNA form, the CDR3 reads TGTGCCAGCAGCGTAGGCCCGGGGCTAGCGGGAGATTATACGCAGTATTTT. This sequence encodes CASSVGPGLAGDYTQYF.

This clone was observed a few times. J is TRBJ1-6 and V is TRBV7-2; D is perhaps TRBD1 (6 bases). This CDR3 is 14 amino acids long. Germline V gene data show CDR1 as SGHTA and CDR2 as FQGNSA. The germline V and J ends were trimmed by 5 bases and 10 bases, with 15 bases remaining between them. CDR3 nucleotides: TGTGCCAGCAGCATCAGGGGAGAAGAATCACCCCTCCACTTT. Translated: CASSIRGEESPLHF.

The sample holds a few counts of this clone. The rearrangement joins TRBV2 to TRBJ2-2, with D maybe TRBD1 (5 bases). The CDR3 spans 16 residues. Germline-derived CDR1 and CDR2 are SNHLY and FYNNEI. V was shortened by 2 bases and J by 0 bases, with 10 bases between the two germline ends. The CDR3 loop reads CASSEQGPTNTGELFF. The CDR3 DNA follows: TGTGCCAGCAGTGAACAGGGCCCCACGAACACCGGGGAGCTGTTTTTT.

CDR3 sequence (DNA): TGTGCCAGCAGCTTCGGGGGGATGAGCTCCTACAATGAGCAGTTCTTC. This translates into CASSFGGMSSYNEQFF. The chain combines TRBV5-6 with TRBJ2-1, with 7 nucleotides matching TRBD2. Germline CDR1 SGHDT, CDR2 YYEEEE. The ends lost 2 bases at V and 0 bases at J; junction bases unmatched: 5. CDR3 length: 16 residues. Full variable domain (missing parts from reference TRBV5-6 and TRBJ2-1): DAGVTQSPTHLIKTRGQQVTLRCSPKSGHDTVSWYQQALGQGPQFIFQYYEEEERQRGNFPDRFSGHQFPNYSSELNVNALLLGDSALYLCASSFGGMSSYNEQFFGPGTRLTVL.

The chain joins TRBV6-1 to TRBJ1-5; D is undetermined. This CDR3 region has 13 residues. V was clipped by 6 bases and J by 7 bases, with 13 bases between them. Germline V gene lookup returns CDR1 MNHNS and CDR2 SASEGT. DNA of the CDR3: TGTGCCAGCAGGCTTCGGGGAGGACAGCCCCAGCATTTT. The encoded protein is CASRLRGGQPQHF.

This clone occurred a few times. The CDR3 sequence is CASSEGTRVSYEQYV. The DNA for the CDR3 is TGTGCCAGCAGTGAGGGGACACGGGTCTCCTACGAGCAGTACGTC. The V and J genes are TRBV2 and TRBJ2-7; a possible D gene is TRBD1 (6 bases). From germline, CDR1 is SNHLY and CDR2 FYNNEI. Trimming removed 3 bases at V and 0 bases at J, with 12 bases between. This CDR3 is built from 15 residues.

This chain connects TRBV12-5 to TRBJ2-1; perhaps TRBD2 as D (6 bases). There are 14 residues in the CDR3. From germline, CDR1 is LGHNT and CDR2 FRNRAP. V was pared by 6 bases and J by 5 bases, with 14 bases between. CDR3 DNA sequence: TGTGCTAGTGGCCGTCTGGGGGAGGACAATGAGCAGTTCTTC. Translation gives CASGRLGEDNEQFF.

This sequence joins TRBV19 and TRBJ1-4; tentative D call: TRBD1 (6 bases). Trimming removed 3 bases at V and 7 bases at J, with 15 bases between. CDR3 length: 15 residues. The germline V gene encodes CDR1 LNHDA and CDR2 SQIVND (reference sequence). The CDR3 region is CASSISRDNGEKLFF. CDR3 DNA: TGTGCCAGTAGTATTTCCCGGGACAACGGTGAAAAACTGTTTTTT.

This chain joins TRBV2 and TRBJ1-1, with 7 positions matching TRBD1. This CDR3 region has 17 residues. V lost 4 bases to trimming and J lost 0 bases; unmatched junction nucleotides: 11. CDR1 and CDR2 (germline): SNHLY, FYNNEI. Written as DNA, the CDR3 is TGTGCCAGCAGTGGAATAGGGACAGCGATGATGAACACTGAAGCTTTCTTT. Protein sequence: CASSGIGTAMMNTEAFF.

This clone was counted a few times. The CDR3 coding sequence is TGTGCCAGCAGCCCAGACACTTCTAATTACAATGAGCAGTTCTTC. As protein: CASSPDTSNYNEQFF. The V gene is TRBV5-4, the J gene TRBJ2-1; the D is unclear. The CDR3 is made up of 15 amino acids. V lost 4 bases and J 4 bases, leaving 15 bases between the germline ends. Germline V CDR1 and CDR2: SGHNT, YYREEE (reference sequence).

The chain carries TRBV5-4 and TRBJ1-2; D not resolved. The CDR3 covers 15 residues. V gave up 0 bases and J gave up 4 bases, with 13 bases separating them. In germline, CDR1 is SGHNT, CDR2 YYREEE (reference sequence). The CDR3 region has the DNA TGTGCCAGCAGCTTGGACCCCGTGGAGGGCTATGGCTACACCTTC. Translation: CASSLDPVEGYGYTF. The full variable domain, rest sourced from reference TRBV5-4 and TRBJ1-2, is ETGVTQSPTHLIKTRGQQVTLRCSSQSGHNTVSWYQQALGQGPQFIFQYYREEENGRGNFPPRFSGLQFPNYSSELNVNALELDDSALYLCASSLDPVEGYGYTFGSGTRLTVV.

The chain couples TRBV7-2 to TRBJ2-3; TRBD1 might be the D (6 bases). CDR3 length: 14 amino acids. The V gene's germline CDR1 is SGHTA and CDR2 FQGNSA. V lost 5 bases and J 6 bases, leaving 15 bases between the germline ends. CDR3: CASSPDRLLDTQYF. In DNA, the CDR3 is TGTGCCAGCAGCCCCGACAGGCTTCTGGATACGCAGTATTTT.

This sequence joins TRBV4-3 and TRBJ2-5, with D possibly matching TRBD1 (6 bases). The V end lost 0 bases, the J end lost 5 bases, and 16 bases lay between the germline ends. Germline assignment: CDR1 LGHNA and CDR2 YSLEER. The CDR3 loop spans 16 amino acids. This CDR3 is CASSQDRLGGRETQYF. As DNA, the CDR3 is TGCGCCAGCAGCCAAGATAGGTTAGGGGGAAGGGAGACCCAGTACTTC.

The rearrangement links TRBV27 to TRBJ2-7, with a possible D match to TRBD1 (5 bases). V was pared by 4 bases and J by 0 bases, with 10 bases between. The CDR3 totals 14 residues. Looked up from germline, CDR1 is MNHEY and CDR2 is SMNVEV (reference sequence). The CDR3 sequence: CASSWGGVSYEQYF. CDR3 DNA sequence: TGTGCCAGCAGTTGGGGCGGAGTCTCCTACGAGCAGTACTTC.